This T cell receptor beta chain originates from a study of breast tumors, draining lymph nodes, adjacent tissues (dated by TCRdb to 2016 to 2018). Study-level background: In breast cancer patients, the study compared the TCR beta repertoires of tumor, adjacent nontumor tissue and axillary lymph nodes. The study was designed to assess the relationships and possible T-cell exchange between tumor, surrounding tissue and draining lymph node repertoires in human breast cancer. General findings and caveats noted by the study authors: Tumor and nontumor tissue repertoires were significantly more similar in luminal-like than in basal-like breast cancer. The data were considered consistent with most tumor T cells being derived from the lymph node and subsequently expanding within tumor tissue. The conclusion that tumor T cells originate in lymph nodes was presented as consistent with a hypothesis rather than as directly demonstrated. Tumors showed preferential V and J gene usage, and their T-cell repertoire diversity fell below that of lymph nodes yet above that of nontumor tissue.

Instrument on record: Illumina HiSeq 2000. TCR beta chain libraries were generated by multiplex PCR amplification. The amplified TCR beta chain products were analyzed by high-throughput sequencing. TCRdb trimmed the raw reads at Q25, called clones with MiXCR and kept productive beta chains. Every entry covers one CDR3 protein and lists the most common genes and DNA from its rows. This sample lists 190,000 or so distinct CDR3 sequences; around 33% were detected once. About 4.5% of the sample belongs to the ten largest clones. Lymph node samples were obtained from the axillary draining lymph nodes of breast cancer patients. The table lists this clonotype with many counts. Its antigen is currently not known. No much larger clone exists at a distance of one base, and base qualities are not known. This sequence originates from a female donor with breast cancer. Some clones in this sample may be carry-over from other donors' samples. Sequencing input: axillary lymph node tissue.

The DNA sequence is as follows: TGCAGTGCCCCCCCTACGGGCATCGTGGGCTACGAGCAGTACTTC. The translation is CSAPPTGIVGYEQYF. The rearrangement combines TRBV20-1 with TRBJ2-7, with the D gene uncertain. V and J are truncated by 6 bases and 3 bases respectively, leaving an intervening sequence of 21 bases. CDR1 and CDR2 are read off the germline V gene (reference sequence) as DFQATT and SNEGSKA. The CDR3, from cysteine to phenylalanine, totals 15 residues. Solely the CDR3 DNA is kept, with 45 bases framed from the first base.